This T cell receptor beta chain was identified in a study of CD8+ T cells in alopecia areata. Study as a whole: Dosing spanned 6 to 18 months on tofacitinib, then 6 months off drug. Study observations and caveats: Resident alphabeta T cells of normal skin are also sequenced in scalp samples.

CDR3 length: 12 residues. Germline CDR1 is MNHEY and CDR2 is SMNVEV (reference sequence). Between the trimmed V and J ends, which lost 5 bases and 12 bases, there was a span of 16 bases. Comment on this clone: Its specificity is not known. This CDR3 is also generated by other DNA sequences in the sample.

cDNA prepared by RNA extraction and subsequent reverse transcription served as the template for sequencing. Profiled with immunoSEQ multiplex PCR; TCRdb holds only in-frame clones, not every one. The sample lists roughly 120,000 clones, about 61% seen once, with roughly 30% in the top ten. Treatment noted: oral pan-JAK inhibitor, 5-10 mg twice daily. The sorting of PBMCs gave CD4+ and CD8+ T cells. The J gene is TRBJ1-2, the V gene TRBV27, with a weak D call TRBD1 (5 bases). The sample was CD8+ T cells sorted from blood, taken at week 4, from a patient treated with tofacitinib. This clonotype was obtained from a human donor with alopecia areata. For the CDR3, the DNA is TGTGCCAGCAGTACCCCCGGGACGGAGAACACCTTC. Residues: CASSTPGTENTF.